This passage covers 14 T cell receptor beta chains from one sample sequenced in a study of blood T cell repertoires in COVID-19. Clones were read by immunoSEQ multiplex PCR, and TCRdb kept only the in-frame ones, dropping some. The data hold roughly 120,000 clones, with more than 70% observed a single time. Sequenced material: peripheral blood. The receptors come from a woman of 80 years or more with COVID-19, enrolled during active disease.

The rearrangement joins TRBV7-9 to TRBJ1-5; TRBD1 matches at 7 bases. CDR3 length: 16 residues. Germline-derived CDR1 and CDR2 are SEHNR and FQNEAQ (reference sequence). The V gene end was trimmed by 5 bases and the J gene end by 0 bases; junction bases not matched to a gene: 7. In nucleotides, the CDR3 is TGTGCCAGCAGCCGTGACAGGGTTGATAGCAATCAGCCCCAGCATTTT. It encodes CASSRDRVDSNQPQHF.

The gene calls are TRBV5-1 and TRBJ1-1; D gene unclear. Trimming left V 3 bases short and J 5 bases short, with 11 bases between. Germline lookup yields CDR1 SGHRS and CDR2 YFSETQ. The CDR3 totals 13 residues. The CDR3 region has the DNA TGCGCCAGCAGCTCCCCACCGGGTACTGAAGCTTTCTTT. This sequence encodes CASSSPPGTEAFF.

The V call is TRBV2, the J call TRBJ2-2; 7 bases line up with TRBD1. The V and J ends lost 6 bases and 4 bases, in that order; junction bases with no gene match: 5. CDR3 size: 14 residues. Looked up from germline, CDR1 is SNHLY and CDR2 is FYNNEI. The CDR3 spells CASRPGQSTGELFF. CDR3 bases: TGTGCCAGCAGGCCGGGACAGTCCACCGGGGAGCTGTTTTTT.

The chain links TRBV5-1 to TRBJ2-6, with D unclear. Germline CDR1 reads SGHRS; CDR2 reads YFSETQ. The CDR3 length is 16 residues. Between the trimmed V and J ends, which lost 0 bases and 1 base, there was a span of 8 bases. The CDR3 loop reads CASSLAGSSGANVLTF. The CDR3 DNA reads TGCGCCAGCAGCTTGGCAGGATCGTCTGGGGCCAACGTCCTGACTTTC.

This chain uses TRBV5-1 with TRBJ1-3; TRBD1 might be the D (6 bases). The germline V gene has CDR1 SGHRS and CDR2 YFSETQ. V shed 4 bases and J shed 3 bases, with 14 bases lying between them. The CDR3 contains 15 residues. CDR3 region: CASSPGGARGNTIYF. As DNA, the CDR3 is TGCGCCAGCAGCCCCGGGGGGGCCCGTGGAAACACCATATATTTT.

This chain uses TRBV4-1 with TRBJ2-1, with 9 bases identical to TRBD2. This CDR3 region has 15 residues. Trimming removed 1 base from V and 3 bases from J; junction bases left unmatched: 1. Germline CDR1 reads MGHRA; CDR2 reads YSYEKL. The CDR3, as DNA: TGCGCCAGCAGCCAAGTGACTAGCGGCTACAATGAGCAGTTCTTC. Translated: CASSQVTSGYNEQFF.

This chain connects TRBV5-1 to TRBJ2-2; TRBD2 matches 8 bases. CDR1 is SGHRS and CDR2 is YFSETQ in the germline V gene. This CDR3 region has 15 residues. V lost 4 bases, J lost 4 bases, and 6 bases stayed unmatched. The CDR3 DNA is TGCGCCAGCAGCACCGGGACTAGTCGCACCGGGGAGCTGTTTTTT. Amino acids: CASSTGTSRTGELFF. The full variable domain, its missing parts supplied by reference TRBV5-1 and TRBJ2-2, is KAGVTQTPRYLIKTRGQQVTLSCSPISGHRSVSWYQQTPGQGLQFLFEYFSETQRNKGNFPGRFSGRQFSNSRSEMNVSTLELGDSALYLCASSTGTSRTGELFFGEGSRLTVL.

The V and J genes are TRBV28 and TRBJ1-2; D gene unclear. The CDR3 is made up of 12 amino acids. CDR1 is MDHEN and CDR2 is SYDVKM in the germline V gene. Trimming removed 3 bases from V and 7 bases from J, with 9 bases in between. The CDR3 DNA reads as TGTGCCAGCAGTTTGGAGGGAAGTGGCTACACCTTC. Its translation: CASSLEGSGYTF.

The V and J genes are TRBV6-2 or TRBV6-3 and TRBJ2-7; D might be TRBD2 (5 bases). The CDR3 runs to 13 residues. CDR1 is MNHEY and CDR2 is SVGEGT in the germline V gene. V shed 5 bases and J shed 6 bases, with 14 bases lying between them. For the CDR3, the DNA is TGTGCCAGCAGTGAGATTCCGGGGTTCGAGCAGTACTTC. Translation: CASSEIPGFEQYF.

The genes are TRBV3-1 (or the pseudogene TRBV3-2) and TRBJ1-3; D gene ambiguous. The CDR3 covers 16 residues. V was cut by 3 bases and J by 0 bases, with 12 bases left in between. From germline, CDR1 is LGHDT and CDR2 YNNKEL (reference sequence). For the CDR3, the DNA is TGTGCCAGCAGCCAGAGTCCGGGATCCTCTGGAAACACCATATATTTT. Its translation: CASSQSPGSSGNTIYF.

The chain links TRBV5-4 to TRBJ2-1, with TRBD2 as a possible D gene (6 bases). The germline V gene encodes CDR1 SGHNT and CDR2 YYREEE (reference sequence). V dropped 1 base and J dropped 4 bases, with 15 bases sitting between them. The CDR3 has 16 amino acids. CDR3 region: CASSLITSQKYNEQFF. CDR3 nucleotide sequence: TGTGCCAGCAGCTTGATCACTAGCCAGAAATACAATGAGCAGTTCTTC.

The genes are TRBV6-5 and TRBJ1-1; 7 bases fit TRBD1. CDR1 is MNHEY and CDR2 is SVGAGI in the germline V gene. J gave up 1 base and V 6 bases, and 2 bases lay outside the gene matches. This CDR3 has 13 residues. Written as DNA, the CDR3 is TGTGCCAGCAGCCGGGACAGGAACACTGAAGCTTTCTTT. Its translation is CASSRDRNTEAFF.

The chain carries TRBV7-9 and TRBJ2-1, with 10 bases fitting TRBD2. In germline, CDR1 is SEHNR, CDR2 FQNEAQ (reference sequence). The V gene end was trimmed by 5 bases and the J gene end by 8 bases; junction bases not matched to a gene: 15. This CDR3 has 17 residues. CDR3 protein: CASSMGPFLAGVDEQFF. The CDR3 DNA reads TGTGCCAGCAGCATGGGGCCCTTTCTAGCGGGAGTGGATGAGCAGTTCTTC.

The chain employs TRBV19 and TRBJ2-1, with 13 bases fitting TRBD2. Germline V gives CDR1 LNHDA, CDR2 SQIVND (reference sequence). Trimming at V came to 5 bases and at J to 8 bases, leaving 18 bases not matched to a gene. This CDR3 spans 19 amino acids. The CDR3 bases are TGTGCCAGTAGTCCCAGGGGGATAATGGGACTAGCGGGAAAGGATGAGCAGTTCTTC. This translates into CASSPRGIMGLAGKDEQFF.